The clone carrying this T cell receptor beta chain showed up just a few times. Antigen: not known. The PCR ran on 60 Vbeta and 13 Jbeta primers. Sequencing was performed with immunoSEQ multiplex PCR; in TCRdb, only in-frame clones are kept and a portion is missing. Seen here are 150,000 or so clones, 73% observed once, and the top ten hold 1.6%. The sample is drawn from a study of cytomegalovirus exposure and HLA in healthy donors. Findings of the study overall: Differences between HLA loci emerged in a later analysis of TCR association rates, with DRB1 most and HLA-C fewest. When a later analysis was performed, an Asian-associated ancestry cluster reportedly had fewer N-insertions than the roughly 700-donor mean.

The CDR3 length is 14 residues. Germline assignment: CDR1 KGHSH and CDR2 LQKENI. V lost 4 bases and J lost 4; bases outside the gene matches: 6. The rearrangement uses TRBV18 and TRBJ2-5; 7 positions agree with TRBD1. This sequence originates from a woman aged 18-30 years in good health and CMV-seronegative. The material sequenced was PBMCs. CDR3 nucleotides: TGTGCCAGCTCACTTCCGGACAGGCCAGAGACCCAGTACTTC. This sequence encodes CASSLPDRPETQYF.